One sample yielded the 10 T cell receptor beta chains listed below, sequenced in a study of T cell responses to AZD1222 COVID-19 vaccine. Clones were read by immunoSEQ multiplex PCR, and TCRdb kept only the in-frame ones, dropping some. Among roughly 70,000 clones listed, about 85% were seen once. Sequencing used peripheral blood, obtained on day 0 of AZD1222 vaccination. These receptors all stem from an adult in good health.

The chain is built from TRBV27 and TRBJ1-3; D unresolved. V lost 8 bases to trimming and J lost 0 bases, with 11 bases between them. Germline assignment: CDR1 MNHEY and CDR2 SMNVEV (reference sequence). The CDR3 totals 14 residues. The DNA of the CDR3 is TGTGCCAGCGGACTCTCCAACTCTGGAAACACCATATATTTT. Its translation is CASGLSNSGNTIYF.

The chain recombines TRBV9 with TRBJ2-1; 13 nucleotides align to TRBD2. This CDR3 region has 16 residues. The germline gives CDR1 SGDLS, CDR2 YYNGEE. With 2 bases clipped from V and 9 bases from J, the junction kept 8 bases outside the gene matches. The CDR3 is CASSVSGTSGIGEQFF. The DNA of the CDR3 is TGTGCCAGCAGCGTCTCCGGGACTAGCGGGATTGGTGAGCAGTTCTTC.

The chain carries TRBV27 and TRBJ1-5; D remains unclear. Germline CDR1 reads MNHEY; CDR2 reads SMNVEV (reference sequence). V was trimmed by 2 bases and J by 2 bases, leaving 10 bases between them. The CDR3 totals 15 residues. In DNA, the CDR3 is TGTGCCAGCAGTTTAAGTACAGTAGGCAATCAGCCCCAGCATTTT. Translation: CASSLSTVGNQPQHF.

This chain uses TRBV24-1 with TRBJ2-5; D gene unclear. Germline V gene sequence: CDR1 KGHDR, CDR2 SFDVKD. This CDR3 is 15 amino acids long. V lost 7 bases and J 1 base, leaving 15 bases between the germline ends. The CDR3 protein is CATRCTSTFQETQYF. The CDR3 bases are TGTGCCACCAGGTGTACATCCACGTTCCAAGAGACCCAGTACTTC.

This clone was counted only a few times. The genes are TRBV4-2 and TRBJ2-2; TRBD2 agrees at 11 bases. V lost 0 bases, J lost 6 bases, and 9 bases stayed unmatched. This CDR3 has 18 amino acids. Per the germline V gene, CDR1 is LGHNA and CDR2 is YNFKEQ. The CDR3 region is CASSQETSGVQGSGELFF. The CDR3, as DNA: TGTGCCAGCAGCCAAGAGACTAGCGGGGTCCAGGGATCCGGGGAGCTGTTTTTT.

CDR3 bases: TGCGCCAGCAGCTTGAGGGGACTAGCGGCAGGGTACGAGCAGTACTTC. This codes for CASSLRGLAAGYEQYF. V is TRBV5-1 and J is TRBJ2-7; 11 nucleotides agree with TRBD2. The CDR3 consists of 16 residues. The trim removed 1 base at V and 4 bases at J, leaving 7 bases unmatched. The germline V gene encodes CDR1 SGHRS and CDR2 YFSETQ. Looking up the rest from reference TRBV5-1 and TRBJ2-7 gives the full variable domain: KAGVTQTPRYLIKTRGQQVTLSCSPISGHRSVSWYQQTPGQGLQFLFEYFSETQRNKGNFPGRFSGRQFSNSRSEMNVSTLELGDSALYLCASSLRGLAAGYEQYFGPGTRLTVT.

This clone appeared a few times. The rearrangement uses TRBV4-1 and TRBJ1-2; possibly TRBD1 for D (5 bases). Germline-derived CDR1 and CDR2 are MGHRA and YSYEKL. The CDR3 loop spans 14 amino acids. Trimming removed 3 bases from V and 2 bases from J, with 10 bases in between. CDR3 sequence reads: CASSQGLINYGYTF. The CDR3 DNA is TGCGCCAGCAGCCAGGGACTGATCAACTATGGCTACACCTTC.

The J gene is TRBJ1-5, the V gene TRBV29-1; D is unclear. In germline, CDR1 is SQVTM, CDR2 ANQGSEA. The V end lost 0 bases, the J end lost 7 bases, and 7 bases lay between the germline ends. The CDR3 has 12 amino acids. Written as DNA, the CDR3 is TGCAGCGTTGAAGATGGTTCACAGCCCCAGCATTTT. Translating it yields CSVEDGSQPQHF.

This clone occurred once. V is TRBV30 and J is TRBJ2-7; 10 nucleotides align to TRBD1. Germline V gene data show CDR1 as GTSNPN and CDR2 as SVGIG (reference sequence). Losses at the gene ends were 2 bases for V and 7 bases for J; bases not matched to a gene: 8. This CDR3 comprises 14 residues. The CDR3 nucleotides read TGTGCCTGGAGTTCGGGGACAGGGGCGGGAGAGCAGTACTTC. It specifies CAWSSGTGAGEQYF.

This clone appeared a single time. The chain couples TRBV6-5 to TRBJ1-1; unclear D gene. Germline CDR1 MNHEY, CDR2 SVGAGI. Trimming left V 0 bases short and J 4 bases short, with 9 bases between. This CDR3 has 14 amino acids. The CDR3 region has the DNA TGTGCCAGCAGTTACTCGGGGTTGGGCACTGAAGCTTTCTTT. It specifies CASSYSGLGTEAFF.